This passage covers 9 T cell receptor beta chains from one sample sequenced in a study of shared clonotypes between healthy human individuals. Sequenced by immunoSEQ multiplex PCR; TCRdb stores in-frame clones only, minus some. The data hold some 1.5 million clones, with 98% observed a single time. Sequencing used naive CD4+ T cells sorted from blood. Subset indicated: CD45RA+ positively selected. These receptors came from a man aged 25 to 40 in good health.

The chain is built from TRBV20-1 and TRBJ2-1; D is possibly TRBD1 or TRBD2 (5 bases each). Germline loops: CDR1 DFQATT, CDR2 SNEGSKA (reference sequence). CDR3 length: 11 amino acids. Trimming shortened V by 4 bases and J by 9 bases, and 10 bases separated the two germline ends. The CDR3 loop is CSAKSGTEQFF. The CDR3 DNA follows: TGCAGTGCTAAAAGTGGGACTGAGCAGTTCTTC.

V is TRBV30 and J is TRBJ1-1; no definite D call. This CDR3 has 12 amino acids. Trimming took 2 bases from V and 1 from J, leaving 5 bases between them. Germline loops: CDR1 GTSNPN, CDR2 SVGIG (reference sequence). The CDR3 is CAWSQRNTEAFF. CDR3 sequence (DNA): TGTGCCTGGAGTCAGCGGAACACTGAAGCTTTCTTT.

The V call is TRBV28, the J call TRBJ1-2; the D gene is possibly TRBD1 (5 bases). This CDR3 spans 15 amino acids. Germline CDR1 reads MDHEN; CDR2 reads SYDVKM. Trimming cost V 6 bases and J 0 bases, with 14 bases left between them. In DNA form, the CDR3 reads TGTGCCAGCAGCTTTGCCAGGGCGACTAACTATGGCTACACCTTC. Translation gives CASSFARATNYGYTF.

V is TRBV6-6 and J is TRBJ2-5, with 10 bases matching TRBD2. The junction had 5 bases not matched to a gene; V was cut back by 3 bases and J by 7 bases. This CDR3 comprises 14 residues. Germline loops: CDR1 MNHNY, CDR2 SVGAGI (reference sequence). The DNA for the CDR3 is TGTGCCAGCAGTTATCTAGCGGGAGCCGCGACCCAGTACTTC. Its translation is CASSYLAGAATQYF.

The chain carries TRBV7-2 and TRBJ1-5, with D unresolved. Looked up from germline, CDR1 is SGHTA and CDR2 is FQGNSA. The CDR3 covers 12 residues. The ends were cut back, 3 bases at V and 6 bases at J, with 6 bases in the middle. The CDR3 sequence is CASSFNFQPQHF. The CDR3, as DNA: TGTGCCAGCAGCTTCAATTTTCAGCCCCAGCATTTT.

The rearrangement links TRBV5-1 to TRBJ1-2; tentatively, D is TRBD1 (5 bases). The CDR3 has 15 amino acids. V lost 0 bases to trimming and J lost 3 bases, with 12 bases between them. Germline assignment: CDR1 SGHRS and CDR2 YFSETQ. CDR3 nucleotide sequence: TGCGCCAGCAGCTTGGAACCAGGGCTAGACTATGGCTACACCTTC. Translation: CASSLEPGLDYGYTF.

The genes are TRBV4-2 and TRBJ2-7, with TRBD2 identical over 9 bases. Trimming cost V 4 bases and J 2 bases; bases outside gene matches: 3. This CDR3 contains 14 residues. Germline V gives CDR1 LGHNA, CDR2 YNFKEQ. The CDR3, as DNA: TGTGCCAGCAGCCTAGCGGGAGAGGCCTACGAGCAGTACTTC. Translating it yields CASSLAGEAYEQYF.

The V gene is TRBV25-1, the J gene TRBJ2-7; no clear D. CDR1 and CDR2 from the germline V gene are MGHDK and SYGVNS. The CDR3 runs 13 residues. V was clipped by 6 bases and J by 0 bases, with 9 bases between them. CDR3 residues: CASRQQSSYEQYF. The CDR3 DNA sequence: TGTGCCAGCAGGCAACAGAGCTCCTACGAGCAGTACTTC.

This clone was detected only once. V usage is TRBV28 and J usage is TRBJ1-5; TRBD1 might be the D (6 bases). Trimming stripped 7 bases from V and 0 bases from J, with 16 bases between. There are 16 residues in the CDR3. Germline loops: CDR1 MDHEN, CDR2 SYDVKM. The chain's CDR3 is CASNPGGLYSNQPQHF. Written as DNA, the CDR3 is TGTGCCAGCAACCCCGGGGGCCTCTATAGCAATCAGCCCCAGCATTTT.